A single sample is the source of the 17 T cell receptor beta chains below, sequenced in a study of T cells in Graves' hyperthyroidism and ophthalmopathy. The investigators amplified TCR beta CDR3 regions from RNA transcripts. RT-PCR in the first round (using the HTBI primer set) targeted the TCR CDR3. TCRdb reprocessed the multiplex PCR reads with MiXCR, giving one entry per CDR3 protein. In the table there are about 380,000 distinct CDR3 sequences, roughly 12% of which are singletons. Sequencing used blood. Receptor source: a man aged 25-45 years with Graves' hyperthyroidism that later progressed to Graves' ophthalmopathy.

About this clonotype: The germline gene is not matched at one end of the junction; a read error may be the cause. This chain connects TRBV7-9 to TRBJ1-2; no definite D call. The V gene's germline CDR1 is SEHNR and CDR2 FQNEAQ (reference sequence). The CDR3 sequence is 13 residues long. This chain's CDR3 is CASSLAGNHGYTF. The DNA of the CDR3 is TGCGCCAGCAGCTTAGCGGGCAACCATGGCTACACCTTC.

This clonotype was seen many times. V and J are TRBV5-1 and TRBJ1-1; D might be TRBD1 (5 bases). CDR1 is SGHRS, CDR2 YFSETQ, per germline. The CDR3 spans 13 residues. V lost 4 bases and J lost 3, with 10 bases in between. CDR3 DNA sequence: TGCGCCAGCAGCACTCAGGGTGACACTGAAGCTTTCTTT. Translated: CASSTQGDTEAFF.

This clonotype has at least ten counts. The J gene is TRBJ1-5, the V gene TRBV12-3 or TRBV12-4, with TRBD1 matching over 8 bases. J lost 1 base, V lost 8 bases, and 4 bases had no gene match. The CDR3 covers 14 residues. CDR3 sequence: CASRGQESNQPQHF. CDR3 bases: TGTGCCAGCCGGGGACAGGAGAGCAATCAGCCCCAGCATTTT.

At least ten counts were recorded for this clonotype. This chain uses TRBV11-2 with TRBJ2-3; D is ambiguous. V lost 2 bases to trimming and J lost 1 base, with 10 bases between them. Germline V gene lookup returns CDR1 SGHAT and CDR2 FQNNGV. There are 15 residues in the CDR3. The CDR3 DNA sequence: TGTGCCAGCAGCTTACTGTCCAGCGGCACAGATACGCAGTATTTT. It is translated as CASSLLSSGTDTQYF.

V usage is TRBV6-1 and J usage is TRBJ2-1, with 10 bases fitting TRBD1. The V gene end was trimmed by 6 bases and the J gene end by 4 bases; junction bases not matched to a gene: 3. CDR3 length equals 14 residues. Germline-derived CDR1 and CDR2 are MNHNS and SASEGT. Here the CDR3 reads CASREDRGYNEQFF. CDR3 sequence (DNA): TGTGCCAGCAGAGAGGACAGGGGGTACAATGAGCAGTTCTTC.

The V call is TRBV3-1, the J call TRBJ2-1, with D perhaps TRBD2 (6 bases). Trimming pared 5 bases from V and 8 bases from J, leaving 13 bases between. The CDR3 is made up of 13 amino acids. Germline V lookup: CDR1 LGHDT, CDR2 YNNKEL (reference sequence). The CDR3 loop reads CASSGGSWDEQFF. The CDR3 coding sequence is TGTGCCAGCAGCGGGGGGTCCTGGGATGAGCAGTTCTTC.

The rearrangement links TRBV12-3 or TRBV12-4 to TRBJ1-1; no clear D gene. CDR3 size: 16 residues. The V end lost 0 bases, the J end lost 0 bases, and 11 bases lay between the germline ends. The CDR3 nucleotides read TGTGCCAGCAGTTTAGCGGGGAGAACAATGAACACTGAAGCTTTCTTT. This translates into CASSLAGRTMNTEAFF.

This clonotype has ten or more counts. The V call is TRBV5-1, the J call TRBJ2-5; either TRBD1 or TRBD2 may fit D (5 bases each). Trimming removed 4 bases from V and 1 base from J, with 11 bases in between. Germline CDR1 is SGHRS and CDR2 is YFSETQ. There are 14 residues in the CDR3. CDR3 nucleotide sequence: TGCGCCAGCAGCCCATCCGGGGCCCAAGAGACCCAGTACTTC. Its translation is CASSPSGAQETQYF.

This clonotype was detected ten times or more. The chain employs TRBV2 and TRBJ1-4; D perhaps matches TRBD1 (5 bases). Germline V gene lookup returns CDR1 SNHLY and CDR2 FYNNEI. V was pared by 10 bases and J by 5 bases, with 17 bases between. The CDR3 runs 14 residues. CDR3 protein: CATRWGSANEKLFF. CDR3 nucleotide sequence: TGTGCCACTCGATGGGGGTCGGCAAATGAAAAACTGTTTTTT.

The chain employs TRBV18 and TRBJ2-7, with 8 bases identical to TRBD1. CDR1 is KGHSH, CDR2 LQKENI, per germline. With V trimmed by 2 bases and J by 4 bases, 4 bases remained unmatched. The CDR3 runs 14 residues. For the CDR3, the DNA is TGTGCCAGCTCACCAAGTCAGGGGGCGTACGAGCAGTACTTC. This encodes CASSPSQGAYEQYF.

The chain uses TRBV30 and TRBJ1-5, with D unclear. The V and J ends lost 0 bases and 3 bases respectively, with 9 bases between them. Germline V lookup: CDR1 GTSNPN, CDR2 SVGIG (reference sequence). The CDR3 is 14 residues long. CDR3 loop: CAWSVGGNNQPQHF. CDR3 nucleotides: TGTGCCTGGAGTGTAGGAGGGAACAATCAGCCCCAGCATTTT.

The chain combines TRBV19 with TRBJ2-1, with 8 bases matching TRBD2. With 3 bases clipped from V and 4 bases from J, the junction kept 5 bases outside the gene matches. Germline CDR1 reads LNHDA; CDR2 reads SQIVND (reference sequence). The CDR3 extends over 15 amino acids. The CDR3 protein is CASSIPGLVYNEQFF. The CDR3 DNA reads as TGTGCCAGTAGTATCCCGGGACTAGTTTACAATGAGCAGTTCTTC.

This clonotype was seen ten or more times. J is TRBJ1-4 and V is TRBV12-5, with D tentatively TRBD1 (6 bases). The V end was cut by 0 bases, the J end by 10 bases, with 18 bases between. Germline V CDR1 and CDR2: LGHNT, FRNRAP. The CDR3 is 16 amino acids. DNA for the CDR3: TGTGCTAGTGGTTTGGTATGGGACACAGAAGCTGGAAAACTGTTTTTT. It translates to CASGLVWDTEAGKLFF.

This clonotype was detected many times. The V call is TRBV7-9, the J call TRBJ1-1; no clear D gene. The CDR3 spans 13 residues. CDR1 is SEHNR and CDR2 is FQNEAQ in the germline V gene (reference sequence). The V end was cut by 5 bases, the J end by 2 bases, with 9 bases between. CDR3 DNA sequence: TGTGCCAGCAGCCCGGGATCTAACACTGAAGCTTTCTTT. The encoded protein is CASSPGSNTEAFF.

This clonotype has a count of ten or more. CDR3 in amino acids: CSVVSGFGANVLTF. In DNA form, the CDR3 reads TGCAGCGTTGTTTCGGGGTTTGGGGCCAACGTCCTGACTTTC. The genes are TRBV29-1 and TRBJ2-6, with D maybe TRBD2 (5 bases). This CDR3 contains 14 residues. Germline assignment: CDR1 SQVTM and CDR2 ANQGSEA. Trimming took off 4 bases at V and 3 bases at J, with 10 bases between the two ends.

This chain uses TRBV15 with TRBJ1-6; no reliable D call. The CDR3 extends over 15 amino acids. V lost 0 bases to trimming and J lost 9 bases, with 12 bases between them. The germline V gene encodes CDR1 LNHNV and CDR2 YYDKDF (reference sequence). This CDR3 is CATSRDGDSGSPLHF. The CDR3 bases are TGTGCCACCAGCAGAGACGGGGATTCGGGTTCACCCCTCCACTTT.

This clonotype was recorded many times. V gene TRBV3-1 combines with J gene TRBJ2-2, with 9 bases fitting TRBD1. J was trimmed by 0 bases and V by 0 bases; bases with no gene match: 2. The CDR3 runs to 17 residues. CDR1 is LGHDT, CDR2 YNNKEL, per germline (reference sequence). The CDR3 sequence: CASSQDRTGANTGELFF. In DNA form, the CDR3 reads TGTGCCAGCAGCCAAGACCGGACAGGGGCGAACACCGGGGAGCTGTTTTTT.